This note documents a single TCR beta chain sequence. This sample was taken from a study of T cell changes during pregnancy in multiple sclerosis. CDR3 length: 13 residues. V gave up 4 bases and J gave up 4 bases, with 13 bases separating them. CDR1 and CDR2 (germline): SQVTM, ANQGSEA. Produced via immunoSEQ multiplex PCR; TCRdb's table is partial and in-frame only. The sample shows about 68,000 clones, about 89% of them seen only once. This chain links TRBV29-1 with TRBJ1-1, with D perhaps matching TRBD1 (5 bases). The origin of this receptor is a female donor with multiple sclerosis, enrolled in a pregnancy study. The sample in question was peripheral blood, obtained in the second trimester of pregnancy. The CDR3 DNA reads TGCAGCGTTGGAGGCAGGGTGAGCACTGAAGCTTTCTTT. It codes for CSVGGRVSTEAFF.